The 10 T cell receptor beta chains given below trace back to one sample, sequenced in a study of blood T cell repertoires in COVID-19. The repertoire was sequenced with immunoSEQ multiplex PCR; TCRdb's copy has only in-frame clones and lacks some. The data contain over 250,000 clones, roughly four fifths of them singletons. The sample taken for sequencing was PBMCs or T cells enriched from blood (not recorded which). Receptors originate from a man aged 40-50 years who had been exposed to COVID-19.

The chain joins TRBV6-5 to TRBJ1-1, with 9 bases lining up with TRBD1. CDR1 and CDR2 (germline): MNHEY, SVGAGI. CDR3 length: 15 amino acids. J lost 1 base, V lost 6 bases, and 6 bases had no gene match. CDR3 in amino acids: CASRTRDRENTEAFF. In DNA, the CDR3 is TGTGCCAGCAGGACCCGGGACAGGGAGAACACTGAAGCTTTCTTT.

This sequence joins TRBV11-2 and TRBJ1-5; D may be TRBD1 (5 bases). The CDR3 is 12 residues long. Germline CDR1 SGHAT, CDR2 FQNNGV. Trimming pared 8 bases from V and 7 bases from J, leaving 12 bases between. DNA for the CDR3: TGTGCCAGCGGAAATCAGGGACAGCCCCAGCATTTT. It translates to CASGNQGQPQHF.

In the case of this clone: The same CDR3 arises from other DNA sequences in this sample as well. The chain recombines TRBV7-8 with TRBJ1-1; D not certain. Trimming took off 2 bases at V and 1 base at J, with 5 bases between the two ends. Germline CDR1 is SGHVS and CDR2 is FQNEAQ. This CDR3 is built from 13 residues. The CDR3 here is CASSLRGNTEAFF. CDR3 DNA: TGTGCCAGCAGCTTACGGGGGAACACTGAAGCTTTCTTT.

The rearrangement joins TRBV9 to TRBJ2-3; D ambiguous. Germline values: CDR1 SGDLS, CDR2 YYNGEE. CDR3 length: 15 amino acids. With 3 bases removed from V and 1 base from J, the gap between germline ends came to 12 bases. DNA of the CDR3: TGTGCCAGCAGCGGAGCAGGTCCGGGCACAGATACGCAGTATTTT. Translated: CASSGAGPGTDTQYF.

The chain is built from TRBV18 and TRBJ1-4; D gene unclear. This CDR3 is 17 amino acids long. CDR1 and CDR2 from the germline V gene are KGHSH and LQKENI. Between the trimmed V and J ends, which lost 4 bases and 0 bases, there was a span of 15 bases. As DNA, the CDR3 is TGTGCCAGCTCACTAAGCCGCCTTGGAGCAACTAATGAAAAACTGTTTTTT. Translating it yields CASSLSRLGATNEKLFF.

J is TRBJ2-3 and V is TRBV5-4, with 7 bases matching TRBD1. The CDR3 contains 13 residues. Unmatched junction bases numbered 1, after V lost 0 bases and J lost 6 bases. CDR1 and CDR2 from the germline V gene are SGHNT and YYREEE (reference sequence). The CDR3 sequence is CASSLAGGDTQYF. In DNA, the CDR3 is TGTGCCAGCAGCTTGGCAGGGGGTGATACGCAGTATTTT.

The chain combines TRBV2 with TRBJ2-7, with 8 nucleotides matching TRBD2. The germline V gene encodes CDR1 SNHLY and CDR2 FYNNEI. After removal of 6 bases from V and 5 bases from J, the junction contained 6 bases not matched to a gene. CDR3 length equals 13 residues. The CDR3 coding sequence is TGTGCCAGCAGAGTCGCGGGGGGCCACGAGCAGTACTTC. Amino acid sequence: CASRVAGGHEQYF.

The chain couples TRBV25-1 to TRBJ2-5; D is possibly TRBD2 (7 bases). Germline-derived CDR1 and CDR2 are MGHDK and SYGVNS. The CDR3 length is 15 residues. With 3 bases removed from V and 5 bases from J, the gap between germline ends came to 16 bases. CDR3 DNA: TGTGCCAGCAGTGACGATAGCAGGGGAGGGGAGACCCAGTACTTC. This encodes CASSDDSRGGETQYF.

This chain joins TRBV15 and TRBJ2-1, with D uncertain. Germline V CDR1 and CDR2: LNHNV, YYDKDF (reference sequence). Deletions cut 0 bases from V and 9 bases from J, with 12 bases between. The CDR3 has 14 amino acids. CDR3 sequence reads: CATSRDPSVPEQFF. The CDR3 region has the DNA TGTGCCACCAGCAGAGATCCCAGCGTCCCTGAGCAGTTCTTC.

CDR3 sequence reads: CASSPATGGRQYF. The CDR3 bases are TGTGCCAGCAGCCCCGCGACGGGGGGAAGGCAGTACTTC. This chain connects TRBV7-3 to TRBJ2-7, with 7 bases identical to TRBD2. The CDR3 extends over 13 amino acids. V lost 5 bases, J lost 9 bases, and 10 bases stayed unmatched. CDR1 and CDR2 (germline): SGHTA, FQGTGA.